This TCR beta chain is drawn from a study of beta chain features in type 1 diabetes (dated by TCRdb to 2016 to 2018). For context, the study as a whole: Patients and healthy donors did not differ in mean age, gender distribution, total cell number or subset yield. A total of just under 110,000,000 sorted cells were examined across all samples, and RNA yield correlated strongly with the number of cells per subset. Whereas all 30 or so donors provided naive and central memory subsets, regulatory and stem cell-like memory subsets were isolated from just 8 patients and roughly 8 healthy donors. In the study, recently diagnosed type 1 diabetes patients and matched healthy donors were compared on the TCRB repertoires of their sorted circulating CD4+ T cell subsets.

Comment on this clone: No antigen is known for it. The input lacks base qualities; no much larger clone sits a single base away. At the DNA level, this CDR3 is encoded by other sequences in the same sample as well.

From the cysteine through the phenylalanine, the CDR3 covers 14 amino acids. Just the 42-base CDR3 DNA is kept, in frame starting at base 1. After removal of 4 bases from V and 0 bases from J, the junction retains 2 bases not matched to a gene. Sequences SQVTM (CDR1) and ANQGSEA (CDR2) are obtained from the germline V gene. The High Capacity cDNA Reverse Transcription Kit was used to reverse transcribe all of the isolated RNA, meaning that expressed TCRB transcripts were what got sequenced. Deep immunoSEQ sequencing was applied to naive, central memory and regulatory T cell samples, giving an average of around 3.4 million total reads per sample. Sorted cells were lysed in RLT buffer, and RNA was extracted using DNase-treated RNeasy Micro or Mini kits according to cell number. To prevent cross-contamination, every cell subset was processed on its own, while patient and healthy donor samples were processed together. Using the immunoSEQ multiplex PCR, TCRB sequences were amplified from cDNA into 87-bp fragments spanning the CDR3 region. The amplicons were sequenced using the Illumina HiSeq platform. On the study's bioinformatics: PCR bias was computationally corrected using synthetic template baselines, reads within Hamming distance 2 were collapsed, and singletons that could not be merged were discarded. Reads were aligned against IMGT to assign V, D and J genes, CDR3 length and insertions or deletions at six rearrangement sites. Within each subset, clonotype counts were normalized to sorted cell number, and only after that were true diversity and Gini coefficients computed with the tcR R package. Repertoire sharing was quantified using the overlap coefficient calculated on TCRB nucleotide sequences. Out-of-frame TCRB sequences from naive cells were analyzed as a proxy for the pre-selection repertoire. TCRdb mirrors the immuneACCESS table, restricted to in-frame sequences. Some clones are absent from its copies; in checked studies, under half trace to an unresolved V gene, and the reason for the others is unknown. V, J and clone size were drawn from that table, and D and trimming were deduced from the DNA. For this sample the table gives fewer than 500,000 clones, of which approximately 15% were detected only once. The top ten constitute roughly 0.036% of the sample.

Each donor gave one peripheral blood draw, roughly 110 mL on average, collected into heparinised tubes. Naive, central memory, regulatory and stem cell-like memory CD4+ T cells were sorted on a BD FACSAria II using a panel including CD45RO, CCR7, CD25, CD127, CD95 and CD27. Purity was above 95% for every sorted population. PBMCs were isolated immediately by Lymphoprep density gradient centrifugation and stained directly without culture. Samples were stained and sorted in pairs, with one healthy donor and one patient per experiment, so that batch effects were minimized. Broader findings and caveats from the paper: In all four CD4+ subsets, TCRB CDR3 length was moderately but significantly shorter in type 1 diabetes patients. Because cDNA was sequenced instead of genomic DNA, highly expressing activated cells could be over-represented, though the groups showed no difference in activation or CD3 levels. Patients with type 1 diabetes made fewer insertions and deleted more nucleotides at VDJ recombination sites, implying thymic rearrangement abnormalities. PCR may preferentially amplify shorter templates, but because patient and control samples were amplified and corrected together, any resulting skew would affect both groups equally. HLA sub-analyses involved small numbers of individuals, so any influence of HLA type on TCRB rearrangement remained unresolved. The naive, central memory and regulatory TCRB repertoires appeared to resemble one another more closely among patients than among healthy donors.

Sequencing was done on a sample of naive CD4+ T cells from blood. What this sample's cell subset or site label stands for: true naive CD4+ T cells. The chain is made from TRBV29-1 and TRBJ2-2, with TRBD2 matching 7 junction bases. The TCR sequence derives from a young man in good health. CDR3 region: CSVGLAANTGELFF. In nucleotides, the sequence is TGCAGCGTTGGCCTAGCGGCGAACACCGGGGAGCTGTTTTTT.